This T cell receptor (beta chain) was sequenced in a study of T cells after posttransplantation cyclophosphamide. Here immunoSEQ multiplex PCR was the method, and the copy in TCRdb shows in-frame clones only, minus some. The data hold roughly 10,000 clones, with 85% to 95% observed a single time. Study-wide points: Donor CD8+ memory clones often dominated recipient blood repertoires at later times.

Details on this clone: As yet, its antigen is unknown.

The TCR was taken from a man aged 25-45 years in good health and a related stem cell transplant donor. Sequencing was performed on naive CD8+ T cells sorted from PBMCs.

The CDR3 sequence: CASSDIAGGMLNEQFF. As DNA, the CDR3 is TGTGCCAGCAGTGACATAGCGGGGGGGATGCTTAATGAGCAGTTCTTC. This rearrangement joins TRBV6-4 to TRBJ2-1; TRBD2 agrees at 11 bases. Germline V gene data show CDR1 as MRHNA and CDR2 as SNTAGT. The CDR3 runs 16 residues. V gave up 2 bases and J gave up 7 bases; unmatched junction bases: 7.